The T cell receptor beta chain under discussion was sequenced for a study of CD8 T cells in Susac syndrome. Through negative isolation, CD4+ and CD8+ T cells were obtained, while TEMRA cells were enriched using FACS. With random hexamers, roughly 0.45 to 1 ug RNA was reverse transcribed. The amplification used immunoSEQ multiplex PCR on TCR beta CDR3; it spanned 54 Vbeta and 13 Jbeta. One entry per CDR3 protein, called by TCRdb with MiXCR from the immunoSEQ multiplex PCR reads. The repertoire holds about 180,000 distinct CDR3 sequences, with around 94% as singletons. The sequencing input was CD4+ T cells from PBMCs. The source is a human donor with Susac syndrome.

CDR3: CASSVQGVTEAFF. The CDR3 DNA reads TGTGCCAGCAGTGTTCAGGGTGTCACTGAAGCTTTCTTT. The rearrangement joins TRBV28 to TRBJ1-1; D possibly corresponds to TRBD1 (5 bases). Germline values: CDR1 MDHEN, CDR2 SYDVKM. CDR3 length: 13 residues. The V gene lost 5 bases and the J gene lost 4 bases, with 11 bases spanning the gap.